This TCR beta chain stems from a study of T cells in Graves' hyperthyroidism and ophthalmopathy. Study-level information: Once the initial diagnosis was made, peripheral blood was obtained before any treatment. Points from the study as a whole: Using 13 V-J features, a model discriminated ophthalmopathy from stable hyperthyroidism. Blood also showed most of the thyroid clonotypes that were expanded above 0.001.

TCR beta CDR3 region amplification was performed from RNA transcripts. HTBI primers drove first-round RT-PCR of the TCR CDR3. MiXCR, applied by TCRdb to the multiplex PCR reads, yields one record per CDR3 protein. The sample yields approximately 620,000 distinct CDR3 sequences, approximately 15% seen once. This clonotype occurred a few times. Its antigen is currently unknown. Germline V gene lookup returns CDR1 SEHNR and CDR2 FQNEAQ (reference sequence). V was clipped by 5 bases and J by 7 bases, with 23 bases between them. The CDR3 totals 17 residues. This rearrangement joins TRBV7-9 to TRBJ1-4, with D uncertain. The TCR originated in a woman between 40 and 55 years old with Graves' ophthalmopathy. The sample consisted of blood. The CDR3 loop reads CASSGVFSGGDGEKLFF. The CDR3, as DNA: TGTGCCAGCAGCGGAGTTTTTTCTGGTGGGGATGGTGAAAAACTGTTTTTT.